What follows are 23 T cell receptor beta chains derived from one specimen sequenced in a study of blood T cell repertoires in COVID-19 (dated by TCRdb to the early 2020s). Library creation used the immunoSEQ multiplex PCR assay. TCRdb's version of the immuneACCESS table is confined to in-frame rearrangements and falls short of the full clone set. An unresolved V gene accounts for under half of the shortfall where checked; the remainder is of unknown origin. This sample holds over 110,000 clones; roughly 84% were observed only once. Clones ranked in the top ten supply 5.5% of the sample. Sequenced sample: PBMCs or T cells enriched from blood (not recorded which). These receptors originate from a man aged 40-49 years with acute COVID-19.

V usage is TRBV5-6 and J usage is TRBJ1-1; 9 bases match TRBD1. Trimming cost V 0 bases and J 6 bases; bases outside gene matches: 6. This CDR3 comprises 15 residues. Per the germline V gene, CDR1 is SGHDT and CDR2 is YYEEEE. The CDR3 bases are TGTGCCAGCAGCTTGGGGACAGGGGCTTTGGCTGAAGCTTTCTTT. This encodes CASSLGTGALAEAFF.

CDR3 residues: CASSYPPGQGAVEQYF. In nucleotides, the CDR3 is TGCGCCAGCAGCTACCCCCCGGGACAGGGGGCCGTCGAGCAGTACTTC. V is TRBV5-1 and J is TRBJ2-7, with 12 nucleotides matching TRBD1. The junction had 10 bases not matched to a gene; V was cut back by 3 bases and J by 6 bases. From germline, CDR1 is SGHRS and CDR2 YFSETQ. This CDR3 is built from 16 residues.

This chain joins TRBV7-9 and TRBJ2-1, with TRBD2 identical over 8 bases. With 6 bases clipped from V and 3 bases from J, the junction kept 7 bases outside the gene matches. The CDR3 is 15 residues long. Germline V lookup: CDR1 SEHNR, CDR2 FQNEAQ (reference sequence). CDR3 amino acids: CASSLNLAGYNEQFF. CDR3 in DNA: TGTGCCAGCAGTCTAAATCTAGCGGGCTACAATGAGCAGTTCTTC.

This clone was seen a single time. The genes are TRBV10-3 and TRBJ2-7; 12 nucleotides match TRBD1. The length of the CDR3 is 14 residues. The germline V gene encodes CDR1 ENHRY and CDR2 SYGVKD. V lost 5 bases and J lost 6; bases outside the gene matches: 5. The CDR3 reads CAISPRDRGREQYF. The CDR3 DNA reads TGTGCCATCAGTCCCCGGGACAGGGGGCGCGAGCAGTACTTC.

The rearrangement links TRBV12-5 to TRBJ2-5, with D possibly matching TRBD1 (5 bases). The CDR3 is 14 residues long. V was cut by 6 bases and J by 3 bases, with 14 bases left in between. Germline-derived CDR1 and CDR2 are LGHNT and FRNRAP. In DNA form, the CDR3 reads TGTGCTAGTGGGACCGGACATAAGAAAGAGACCCAGTACTTC. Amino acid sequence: CASGTGHKKETQYF.

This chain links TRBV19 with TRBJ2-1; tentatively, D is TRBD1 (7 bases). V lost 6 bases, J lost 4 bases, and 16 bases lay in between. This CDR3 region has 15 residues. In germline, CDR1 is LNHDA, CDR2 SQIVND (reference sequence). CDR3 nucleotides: TGTGCCAGTAGCCAAGCGACAGGGAGGTACAATGAGCAGTTCTTC. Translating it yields CASSQATGRYNEQFF.

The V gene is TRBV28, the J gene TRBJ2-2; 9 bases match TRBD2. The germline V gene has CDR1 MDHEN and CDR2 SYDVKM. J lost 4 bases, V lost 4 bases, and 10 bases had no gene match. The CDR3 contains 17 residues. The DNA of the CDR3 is TGTGCCAGCAGTTCTCCTTTTGCGGGGGGGCTCACCGGGGAGCTGTTTTTT. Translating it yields CASSSPFAGGLTGELFF.

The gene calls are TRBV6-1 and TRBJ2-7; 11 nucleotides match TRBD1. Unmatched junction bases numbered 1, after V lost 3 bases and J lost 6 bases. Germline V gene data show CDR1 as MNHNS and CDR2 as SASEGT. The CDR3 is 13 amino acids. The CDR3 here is CASSDGTGGEQYF. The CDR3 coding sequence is TGTGCCAGCAGTGACGGGACAGGGGGCGAGCAGTACTTC.

CDR3 coding DNA: TGTGCCAGCAGCATATACAATGAGCAGTTCTTC. Residues: CASSIYNEQFF. The chain carries TRBV7-8 and TRBJ2-1, with D unclear. V was shortened by 5 bases and J by 4 bases, with 3 bases between the two germline ends. This CDR3 spans 11 amino acids. Looked up from germline, CDR1 is SGHVS and CDR2 is FQNEAQ.

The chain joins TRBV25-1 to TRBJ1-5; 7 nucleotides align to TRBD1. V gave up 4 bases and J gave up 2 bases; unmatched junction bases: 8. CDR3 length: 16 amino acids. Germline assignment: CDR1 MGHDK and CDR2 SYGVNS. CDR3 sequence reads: CASSGYRGPGNQPQHF. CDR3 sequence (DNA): TGTGCCAGCAGTGGTTACAGGGGCCCTGGCAATCAGCCCCAGCATTTT.

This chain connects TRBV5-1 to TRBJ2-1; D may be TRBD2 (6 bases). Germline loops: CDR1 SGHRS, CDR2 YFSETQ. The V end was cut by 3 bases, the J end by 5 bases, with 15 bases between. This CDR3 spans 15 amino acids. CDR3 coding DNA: TGCGCCAGCAGCTGGACGGGGCGGGATAACAATGAGCAGTTCTTC. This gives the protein CASSWTGRDNNEQFF.

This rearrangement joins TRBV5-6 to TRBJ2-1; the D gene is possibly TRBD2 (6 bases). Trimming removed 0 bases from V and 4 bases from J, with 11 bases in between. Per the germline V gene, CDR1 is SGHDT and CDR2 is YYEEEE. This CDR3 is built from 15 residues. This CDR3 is CASSLDGRSYNEQFF. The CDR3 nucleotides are TGTGCCAGCAGCTTGGACGGGAGAAGTTACAATGAGCAGTTCTTC.

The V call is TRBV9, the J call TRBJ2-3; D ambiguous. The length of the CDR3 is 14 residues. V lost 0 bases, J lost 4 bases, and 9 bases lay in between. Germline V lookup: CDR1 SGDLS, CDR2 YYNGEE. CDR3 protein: CASSVATAPDTQYF. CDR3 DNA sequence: TGTGCCAGCAGCGTAGCTACAGCCCCAGATACGCAGTATTTT.

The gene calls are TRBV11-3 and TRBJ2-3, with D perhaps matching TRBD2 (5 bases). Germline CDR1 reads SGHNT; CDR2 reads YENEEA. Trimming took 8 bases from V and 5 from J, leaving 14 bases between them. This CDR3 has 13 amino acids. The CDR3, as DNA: TGTGCCAGCTCATACGCGGCGGGAGATACGCAGTATTTT. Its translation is CASSYAAGDTQYF.

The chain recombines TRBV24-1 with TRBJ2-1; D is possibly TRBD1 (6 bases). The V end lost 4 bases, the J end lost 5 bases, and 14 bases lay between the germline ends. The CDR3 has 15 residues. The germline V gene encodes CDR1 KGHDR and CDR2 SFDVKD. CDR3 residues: CATSEGTSWDNEQFF. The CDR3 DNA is TGTGCCACCAGTGAGGGGACATCATGGGACAATGAGCAGTTCTTC.

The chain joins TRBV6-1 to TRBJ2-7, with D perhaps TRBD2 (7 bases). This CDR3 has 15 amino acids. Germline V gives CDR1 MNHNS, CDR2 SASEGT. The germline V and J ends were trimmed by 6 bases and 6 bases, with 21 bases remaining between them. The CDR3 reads CASRPGREGGAEQYF. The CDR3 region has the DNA TGTGCCAGCAGACCCGGGAGAGAGGGGGGGGCCGAGCAGTACTTC.

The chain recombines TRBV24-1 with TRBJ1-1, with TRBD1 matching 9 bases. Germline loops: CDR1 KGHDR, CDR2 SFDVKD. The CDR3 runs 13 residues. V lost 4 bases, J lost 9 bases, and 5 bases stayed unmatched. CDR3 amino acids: CATSDPGTGKAFF. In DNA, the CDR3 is TGTGCCACCAGTGACCCCGGGACAGGGAAAGCTTTCTTT.

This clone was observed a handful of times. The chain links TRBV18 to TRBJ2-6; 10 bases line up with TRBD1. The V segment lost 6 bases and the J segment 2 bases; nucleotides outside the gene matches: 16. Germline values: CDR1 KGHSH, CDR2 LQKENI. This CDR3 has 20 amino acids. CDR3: CASSLTTDRGMTAGANVLTF. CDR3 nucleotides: TGTGCCAGCTCCCTAACCACGGACAGGGGGATGACTGCTGGGGCCAACGTCCTGACTTTC.

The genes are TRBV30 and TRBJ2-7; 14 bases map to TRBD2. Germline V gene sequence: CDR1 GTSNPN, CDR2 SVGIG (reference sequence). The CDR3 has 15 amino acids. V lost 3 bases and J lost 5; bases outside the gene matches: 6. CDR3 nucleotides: TGTGCCTGGAGCGGGACTAGCGGGAGTAAAAACGAGCAGTACTTC. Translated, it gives CAWSGTSGSKNEQYF.

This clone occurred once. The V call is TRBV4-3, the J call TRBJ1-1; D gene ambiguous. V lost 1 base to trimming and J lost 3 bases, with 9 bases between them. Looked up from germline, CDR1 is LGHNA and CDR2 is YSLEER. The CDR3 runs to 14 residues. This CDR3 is CASSQVLLDTEAFF. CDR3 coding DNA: TGCGCCAGCAGCCAAGTTTTATTAGACACTGAAGCTTTCTTT.

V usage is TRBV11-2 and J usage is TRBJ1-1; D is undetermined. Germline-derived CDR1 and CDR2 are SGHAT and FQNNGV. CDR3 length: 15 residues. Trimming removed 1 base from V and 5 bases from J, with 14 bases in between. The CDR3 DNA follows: TGTGCCAGCAGCTTAGGGGTGGGAGTAAGAACTGAAGCTTTCTTT. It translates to CASSLGVGVRTEAFF.

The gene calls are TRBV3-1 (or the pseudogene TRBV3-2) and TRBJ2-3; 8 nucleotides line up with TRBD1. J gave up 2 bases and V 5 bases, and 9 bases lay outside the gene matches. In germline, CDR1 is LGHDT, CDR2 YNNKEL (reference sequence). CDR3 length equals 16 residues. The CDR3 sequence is CASSYRTGRNTDTQYF. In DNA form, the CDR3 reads TGTGCCAGCAGCTATCGGACAGGGCGAAACACAGATACGCAGTATTTT.

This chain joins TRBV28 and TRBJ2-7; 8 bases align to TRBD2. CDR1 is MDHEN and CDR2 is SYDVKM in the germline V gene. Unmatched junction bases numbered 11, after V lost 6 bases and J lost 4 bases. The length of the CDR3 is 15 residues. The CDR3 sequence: CASSPGVSGNYEQYF. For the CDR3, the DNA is TGTGCCAGCAGCCCTGGAGTTAGCGGGAATTACGAGCAGTACTTC.